This entry lists 9 T cell receptor beta chains sequenced from one sample in a study of PD-L1 blockade in urothelial cancer. Profiling relied on immunoSEQ multiplex PCR, and the TCRdb table lists in-frame clones only, not all of them. The data contain around 110,000 clones, around 89% of them singletons. The time point here: peripheral blood 6 weeks after treatment start. The sample was PBMCs, taken around atezolizumab (anti-PD-L1) treatment. These receptors came from a man aged 55-75 years with urothelial cancer.

J is TRBJ2-7 and V is TRBV30; TRBD1 is a possible D gene (7 bases). This CDR3 contains 11 residues. Germline lookup yields CDR1 GTSNPN and CDR2 SVGIG (reference sequence). V lost 5 bases to trimming and J lost 7 bases, with 12 bases between them. The CDR3 nucleotides are TGTGCCTGGGGAGGGGGCGGGGAGCAGTACTTC. Translation: CAWGGGGEQYF.

The rearrangement links TRBV7-2 to TRBJ1-1; no firm D call. CDR1 SGHTA and CDR2 FQGNSA come from the germline V gene. The germline V and J ends were trimmed by 3 bases and 6 bases, with 11 bases remaining between them. This CDR3 contains 13 residues. CDR3 region: CASSLPGQSEAFF. Written as DNA, the CDR3 is TGTGCCAGCAGCTTGCCAGGCCAATCTGAAGCTTTCTTT.

V gene TRBV18 combines with J gene TRBJ2-7; TRBD1 agrees at 9 bases. The length of the CDR3 is 16 residues. V shed 2 bases, J shed 9 bases, and the junction held 14 bases outside the gene matches. CDR1 and CDR2 from the germline V gene are KGHSH and LQKENI. In nucleotides, the CDR3 is TGTGCCAGCTCACCAGGAGAGTACAGGGGGCCTACAGGGCAGTACTTC. Residues: CASSPGEYRGPTGQYF.

The rearrangement uses TRBV4-3 and TRBJ1-2; D gene ambiguous. This CDR3 is 15 amino acids long. Germline CDR1 LGHNA, CDR2 YSLEER. Trimming pared 1 base from V and 0 bases from J, leaving 9 bases between. CDR3 loop: CASSQAGLANYGYTF. The CDR3 bases are TGCGCCAGCAGCCAAGCTGGGCTCGCTAACTATGGCTACACCTTC.

CDR3: CASTYSNQPQHF. CDR3 DNA sequence: TGTGCCAGCACCTATAGCAATCAGCCCCAGCATTTT. This sequence joins TRBV28 and TRBJ1-5; D unresolved. Trimming pared 7 bases from V and 0 bases from J, leaving 4 bases between. The CDR3 sequence is 12 residues long. Germline values: CDR1 MDHEN, CDR2 SYDVKM.

The J gene is TRBJ1-2, the V gene TRBV29-1, with a tentative D call TRBD1 (5 bases). CDR1 and CDR2 (germline): SQVTM, ANQGSEA. The CDR3 has 12 residues. V lost 3 bases and J lost 8, with 13 bases in between. The CDR3 DNA reads TGCAGCGTTGACCCCCAGGGATTGGGCTACACCTTC. It translates to CSVDPQGLGYTF.

V is TRBV6-6 and J is TRBJ1-1; D not certain. CDR3 length: 13 amino acids. Germline V lookup: CDR1 MNHNY, CDR2 SVGAGI (reference sequence). V was shortened by 0 bases and J by 6 bases, with 8 bases between the two germline ends. The CDR3 region has the DNA TGTGCCAGCAGTTACTCCCGGGAGTCTGAAGCTTTCTTT. It yields the protein CASSYSRESEAFF.

This sequence joins TRBV5-4 and TRBJ2-3, with TRBD1 as a possible D gene (6 bases). The CDR3 is 15 amino acids. The germline CDR1 and CDR2 sequences are SGHNT and YYREEE (reference sequence). The V end lost 4 bases, the J end lost 2 bases, and 14 bases lay between the germline ends. The CDR3 region is CASSAIQGITDTQYF. The DNA for the CDR3 is TGTGCCAGCAGCGCTATACAGGGTATCACAGATACGCAGTATTTT.

The V gene is TRBV5-1, the J gene TRBJ2-5; the D gene is possibly TRBD1 (5 bases). The ends were cut back, 0 bases at V and 5 bases at J, with 11 bases in the middle. Germline V gives CDR1 SGHRS, CDR2 YFSETQ. The CDR3 spans 14 residues. The CDR3 DNA sequence: TGCGCCAGCAGCTTGGCTGGGGCCCGGGAGACCCAGTACTTC. Its translation is CASSLAGARETQYF.